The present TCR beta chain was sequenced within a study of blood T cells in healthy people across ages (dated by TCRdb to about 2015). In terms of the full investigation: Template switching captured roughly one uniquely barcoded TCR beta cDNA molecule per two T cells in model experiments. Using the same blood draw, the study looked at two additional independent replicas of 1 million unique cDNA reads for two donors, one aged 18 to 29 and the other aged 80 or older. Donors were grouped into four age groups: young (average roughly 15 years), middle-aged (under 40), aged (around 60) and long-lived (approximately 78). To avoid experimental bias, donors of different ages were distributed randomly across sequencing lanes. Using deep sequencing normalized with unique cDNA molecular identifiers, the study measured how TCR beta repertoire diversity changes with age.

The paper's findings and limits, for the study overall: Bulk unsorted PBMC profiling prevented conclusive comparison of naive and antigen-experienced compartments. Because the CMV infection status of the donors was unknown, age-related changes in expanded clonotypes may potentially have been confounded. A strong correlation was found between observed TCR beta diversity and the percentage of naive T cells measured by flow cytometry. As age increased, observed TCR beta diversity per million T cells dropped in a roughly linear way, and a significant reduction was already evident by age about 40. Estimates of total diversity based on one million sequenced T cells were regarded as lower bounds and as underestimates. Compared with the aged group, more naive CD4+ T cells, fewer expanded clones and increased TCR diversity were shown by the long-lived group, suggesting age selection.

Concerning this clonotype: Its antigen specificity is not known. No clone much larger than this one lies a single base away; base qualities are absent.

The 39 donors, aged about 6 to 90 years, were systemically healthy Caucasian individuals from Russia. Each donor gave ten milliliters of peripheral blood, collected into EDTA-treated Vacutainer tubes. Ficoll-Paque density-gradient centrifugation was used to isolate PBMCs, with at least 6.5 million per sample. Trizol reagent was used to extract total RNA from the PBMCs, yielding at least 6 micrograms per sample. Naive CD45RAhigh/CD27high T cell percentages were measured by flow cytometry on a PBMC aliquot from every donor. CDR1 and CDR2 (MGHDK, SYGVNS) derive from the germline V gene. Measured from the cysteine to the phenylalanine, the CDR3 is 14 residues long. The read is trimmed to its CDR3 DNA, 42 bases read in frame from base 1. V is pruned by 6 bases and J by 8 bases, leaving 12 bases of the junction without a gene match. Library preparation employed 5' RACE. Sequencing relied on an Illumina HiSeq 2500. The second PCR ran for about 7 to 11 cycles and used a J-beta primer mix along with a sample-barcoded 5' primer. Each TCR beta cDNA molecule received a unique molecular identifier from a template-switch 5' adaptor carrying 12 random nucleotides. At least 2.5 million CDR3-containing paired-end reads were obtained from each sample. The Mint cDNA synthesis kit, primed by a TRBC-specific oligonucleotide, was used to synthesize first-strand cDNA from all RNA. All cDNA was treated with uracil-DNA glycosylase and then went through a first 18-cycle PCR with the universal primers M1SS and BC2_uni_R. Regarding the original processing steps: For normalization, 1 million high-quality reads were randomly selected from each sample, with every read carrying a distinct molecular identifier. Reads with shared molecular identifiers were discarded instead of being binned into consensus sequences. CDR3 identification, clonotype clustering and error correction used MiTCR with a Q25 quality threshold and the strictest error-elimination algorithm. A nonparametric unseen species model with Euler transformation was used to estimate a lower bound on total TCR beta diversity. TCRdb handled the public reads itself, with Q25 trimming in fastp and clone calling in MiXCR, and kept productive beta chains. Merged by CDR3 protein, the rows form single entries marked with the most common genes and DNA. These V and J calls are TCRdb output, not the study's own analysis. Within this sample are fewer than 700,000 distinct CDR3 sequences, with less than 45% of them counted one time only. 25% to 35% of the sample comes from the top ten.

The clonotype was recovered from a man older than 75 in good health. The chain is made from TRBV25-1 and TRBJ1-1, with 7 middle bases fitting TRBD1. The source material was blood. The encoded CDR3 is CASSLQGSVKEAFF. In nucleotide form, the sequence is TGTGCCAGCAGCTTACAGGGGAGCGTAAAGGAAGCTTTCTTT. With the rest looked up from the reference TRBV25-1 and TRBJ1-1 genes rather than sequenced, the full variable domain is EADIYQTPRYLVIGTGKKITLECSQTMGHDKMYWYQQDPGMELHLIHYSYGVNSTEKGDLSSESTVSRIRTEHFPLTLESARPSHTSQYLCASSLQGSVKEAFFGQGTRLTVV.